The 20 T cell receptor beta chains reported below all come from one sample, sequenced in a study of cytomegalovirus exposure and HLA in healthy donors. It was with 60 Vbeta and 13 Jbeta primers that the PCR ran. TCRdb keeps only in-frame clones here, not all; method: immunoSEQ multiplex PCR. This sample has under 200,000 clones, with around three quarters found just once. The sequencing sample was made of PBMCs. The receptors here all came from a woman in her thirties in good health and CMV-seropositive.

The chain joins TRBV19 to TRBJ2-5; tentative D call: TRBD1 (5 bases). V lost 9 bases and J 5 bases, leaving 10 bases between the germline ends. This CDR3 has 11 amino acids. Germline V gene data show CDR1 as LNHDA and CDR2 as SQIVND (reference sequence). For the CDR3, the DNA is TGTGCCAGCTCAGGGTTGGAGACCCAGTACTTC. Translated: CASSGLETQYF.

This clone was recorded a few times. This chain uses TRBV2 with TRBJ1-5, with a possible D match to TRBD1 (6 bases). The CDR3 contains 13 residues. The V gene lost 7 bases and the J gene lost 5 bases, with 12 bases spanning the gap. CDR1 SNHLY and CDR2 FYNNEI come from the germline V gene. The CDR3 DNA reads as TGTGCCAGCAAAAGGACAGTAGATCAGCCCCAGCATTTT. Amino acid sequence: CASKRTVDQPQHF.

This sequence joins TRBV5-5 and TRBJ1-1, with 8 bases matching TRBD1. The CDR3 is 16 residues long. V shed 2 bases and J 1 base; nucleotides not matched to a gene: 7. In germline, CDR1 is SGHKS, CDR2 YYEKEE (reference sequence). The CDR3 reads CASSFPNRGRNTEAFF. In DNA, the CDR3 is TGTGCCAGCAGCTTTCCCAACAGGGGGAGGAACACTGAAGCTTTCTTT.

The chain recombines TRBV10-3 with TRBJ2-1; tentatively, D is TRBD1 (5 bases). The CDR3 loop spans 15 amino acids. V was trimmed by 0 bases and J by 4 bases, leaving 10 bases between them. Germline values: CDR1 ENHRY, CDR2 SYGVKD. CDR3 region: CAISESGRNYNEQFF. CDR3 in DNA: TGTGCCATCAGTGAGTCGGGGCGGAATTACAATGAGCAGTTCTTC.

This clone was detected a few times. The chain combines TRBV7-2 with TRBJ1-3; D is perhaps TRBD1 (6 bases). The CDR3 loop spans 15 amino acids. Trimming took off 1 base at V and 2 bases at J, with 9 bases between the two ends. Germline V gene lookup returns CDR1 SGHTA and CDR2 FQGNSA. The CDR3 sequence: CASSLDPGAGNTIYF. The CDR3, as DNA: TGTGCCAGCAGCTTAGATCCAGGGGCTGGAAACACCATATATTTT.

The gene calls are TRBV28 and TRBJ2-7; tentative D call: TRBD2 (7 bases). CDR3 length equals 14 residues. Trimming stripped 7 bases from V and 9 bases from J, with 22 bases between. Germline CDR1 is MDHEN and CDR2 is SYDVKM. CDR3 residues: CASIQRRGAIRQYF. CDR3 bases: TGTGCCAGCATCCAACGCCGGGGGGCTATTAGGCAGTACTTC.

The chain employs TRBV10-3 and TRBJ1-5; 8 positions match TRBD1. V lost 2 bases to trimming and J lost 4 bases; unmatched junction nucleotides: 4. The CDR3 extends over 15 amino acids. The germline CDR1 and CDR2 sequences are ENHRY and SYGVKD. The CDR3 reads CAISETGQGNQPQHF. Written as DNA, the CDR3 is TGTGCCATCAGTGAGACCGGACAGGGAAATCAGCCCCAGCATTTT.

The gene calls are TRBV18 and TRBJ1-6, with D tentatively TRBD1 (6 bases). Germline V gene lookup returns CDR1 KGHSH and CDR2 LQKENI. V shed 2 bases and J shed 6 bases, with 11 bases lying between them. The CDR3 loop spans 15 amino acids. CDR3 loop: CASSPGTGSNSPLHF. CDR3 nucleotide sequence: TGTGCCAGCTCACCAGGCACAGGGAGTAATTCACCCCTCCACTTT.

In regard to this clone: The junction departs from germline at one end; a sequencing error may be responsible. The genes are TRBV6-5 and TRBJ2-2, with TRBD1 matching over 9 bases. Germline lookup yields CDR1 MNHEY and CDR2 SVGAGI. CDR3 size: 15 residues. DNA for the CDR3: TGTGCCAGCAGTTACCGGGACAGGGCAGGCGGGGAGCCGTTTTTT. This encodes CASSYRDRAGGEPFF.

V usage is TRBV5-1 and J usage is TRBJ1-1; D may be TRBD1 (5 bases). This CDR3 comprises 15 residues. Germline-derived CDR1 and CDR2 are SGHRS and YFSETQ. Trimming took off 4 bases at V and 0 bases at J, with 13 bases between the two ends. The CDR3 protein is CASSPLRGMNTEAFF. Written as DNA, the CDR3 is TGCGCCAGCAGCCCTCTTCGGGGGATGAACACTGAAGCTTTCTTT.

In DNA form, the CDR3 reads TGTGCCAGCAGTTCGCGGACAGGGGGCACTGAAGCTTTCTTT. Amino acid sequence: CASSSRTGGTEAFF. The chain carries TRBV11-2 and TRBJ1-1; 10 bases fit TRBD1. With 6 bases clipped from V and 4 bases from J, the junction kept 5 bases outside the gene matches. The germline V gene encodes CDR1 SGHAT and CDR2 FQNNGV. CDR3 size: 14 residues.

This clone turned up a few times. The chain couples TRBV18 to TRBJ2-5; D is undetermined. Germline CDR1 KGHSH, CDR2 LQKENI. The CDR3 spans 13 residues. V was shortened by 3 bases and J by 4 bases, with 9 bases between the two germline ends. CDR3 in DNA: TGTGCCAGCTCACCGAGACTTGGAGAGACCCAGTACTTC. Translated: CASSPRLGETQYF.

CDR3 coding DNA: TGTGCCAGCAGTGACGCGAACCGGTACCCCCACACTGAAGCTTTCTTT. Residues: CASSDANRYPHTEAFF. The chain carries TRBV6-1 and TRBJ1-1; D not resolved. V gave up 3 bases and J gave up 3 bases, with 17 bases separating them. The CDR3 spans 16 residues. Germline lookup yields CDR1 MNHNS and CDR2 SASEGT.

The gene calls are TRBV27 and TRBJ1-5; maybe TRBD1 (6 bases). Trimming left V 5 bases short and J 7 bases short, with 18 bases between. The CDR3 covers 15 residues. Germline V gene sequence: CDR1 MNHEY, CDR2 SMNVEV (reference sequence). Here the CDR3 DNA reads TGTGCCAGCAGTAATTTAGGGGGTTTGGGGCAGCCCCAGCATTTT. Translating it yields CASSNLGGLGQPQHF.

The chain recombines TRBV7-9 with TRBJ2-1, with 7 bases aligning to TRBD2. Germline V CDR1 and CDR2: SEHNR, FQNEAQ (reference sequence). The CDR3 covers 15 residues. The V segment lost 1 base and the J segment 4 bases; nucleotides outside the gene matches: 4. The CDR3 loop is CASSLEGREYNEQFF. In DNA, the CDR3 is TGTGCCAGCAGCTTAGAAGGGCGGGAGTACAATGAGCAGTTCTTC.

This chain links TRBV11-2 with TRBJ2-5; 9 bases align to TRBD2. Germline trimming cut 1 base from V and 5 bases from J; bases unmatched to any gene: 11. There are 17 residues in the CDR3. In germline, CDR1 is SGHAT, CDR2 FQNNGV. Here the CDR3 reads CASSLGVAGGPEETQYF. CDR3 DNA: TGTGCCAGCAGCTTAGGGGTTGCGGGAGGGCCGGAGGAGACCCAGTACTTC.

This clone occurred a few times. The chain combines TRBV7-8 with TRBJ2-7; D might be TRBD2 (5 bases). In germline, CDR1 is SGHVS, CDR2 FQNEAQ. The V and J ends lost 2 bases and 5 bases respectively, with 19 bases between them. This CDR3 spans 16 amino acids. CDR3 DNA sequence: TGTGCCAGCAGCTTAAGGGTCCTCCGGGGTGTGGACGAGCAGTACTTC. It translates to CASSLRVLRGVDEQYF.

The chain combines TRBV19 with TRBJ2-1; 8 bases agree with TRBD1. The CDR3 totals 15 residues. V was clipped by 6 bases and J by 0 bases; unmatched bases: 4. CDR1 is LNHDA and CDR2 is SQIVND in the germline V gene (reference sequence). The CDR3 sequence: CASRAGGLSYNEQFF. The CDR3 nucleotides are TGTGCCAGTAGAGCAGGGGGCCTCTCCTACAATGAGCAGTTCTTC.

This sequence joins TRBV4-1 and TRBJ1-1; 9 nucleotides agree with TRBD1. This CDR3 is built from 18 residues. Germline V CDR1 and CDR2: MGHRA, YSYEKL. Trimming at V came to 1 base and at J to 0 bases, leaving 9 bases not matched to a gene. Written as DNA, the CDR3 is TGCGCCAGCAGCCAAGCCTTACAGGGGGCCCACATGAACACTGAAGCTTTCTTT. This gives the protein CASSQALQGAHMNTEAFF.

The chain is built from TRBV4-3 and TRBJ2-7, with D perhaps matching TRBD2 (6 bases). Trimming left V 0 bases short and J 4 bases short, with 10 bases between. The CDR3 runs to 14 residues. Germline lookup yields CDR1 LGHNA and CDR2 YSLEER. The CDR3 loop is CASSQDGGKYEQYF. As DNA, the CDR3 is TGCGCCAGCAGCCAAGATGGGGGGAAGTACGAGCAGTACTTC.